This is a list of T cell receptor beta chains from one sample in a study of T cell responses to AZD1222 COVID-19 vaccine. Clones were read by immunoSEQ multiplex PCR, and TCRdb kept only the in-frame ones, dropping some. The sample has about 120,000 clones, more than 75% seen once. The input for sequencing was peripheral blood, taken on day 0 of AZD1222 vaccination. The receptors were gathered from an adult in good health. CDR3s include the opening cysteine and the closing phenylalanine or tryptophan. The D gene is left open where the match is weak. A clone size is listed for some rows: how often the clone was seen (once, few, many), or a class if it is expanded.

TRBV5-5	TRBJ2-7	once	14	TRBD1	TGTGCCAGCAGCTTGGGGACAGGGTACTACGAGCAGTACTTC	CASSLGTGYYEQYF
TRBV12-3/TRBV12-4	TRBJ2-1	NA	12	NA	TGTGCCAGCATACTACAGGGCAATGAGCAGTTCTTC	CASILQGNEQFF
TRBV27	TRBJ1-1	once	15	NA	TGTGCCAGCAGTTTATCGTGGGGACCGAACACTGAAGCTTTCTTT	CASSLSWGPNTEAFF
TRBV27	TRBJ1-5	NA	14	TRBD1	TGTGCCAGCAGGAGGACAGGGACGGATCAGCCCCAGCATTTT	CASRRTGTDQPQHF
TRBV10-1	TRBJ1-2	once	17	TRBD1	TGCGCCAGCAGTGCCGGGACAGTCGCCCACAATAACTATGGCTACACCTTC	CASSAGTVAHNNYGYTF
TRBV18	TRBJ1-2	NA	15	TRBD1	TGTGCCAGCTCACCACGGACAGGGTACAACTATGGCTACACCTTC	CASSPRTGYNYGYTF
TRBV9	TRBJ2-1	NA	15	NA	TGTGCCAGCAGCGTAGCCCCTCGATACCCTAATGAGCAGTTCTTC	CASSVAPRYPNEQFF
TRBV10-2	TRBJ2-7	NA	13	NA	TGCGCCAGCAGTGATGGGATTGCCTACGAGCAGTACTTC	CASSDGIAYEQYF
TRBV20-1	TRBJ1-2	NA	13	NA	TGCAGTGCTAGTAACCCACGAGGTGATGGCTACACCTTC	CSASNPRGDGYTF
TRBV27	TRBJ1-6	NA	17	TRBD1	TGTGCCAGCAGTCGCTGGACAGGGGGCGCGGGAAGGTCACCCCTCCACTTT	CASSRWTGGAGRSPLHF
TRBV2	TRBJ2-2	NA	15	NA	TGTGCCAGCACAGGTCAGGGCACGGGGACCGGGGAGCTGTTTTTT	CASTGQGTGTGELFF
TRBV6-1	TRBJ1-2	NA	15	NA	TGTGCCAGCAGTGATTGGGGACGGAGCTCCTATGGCTACACCTTC	CASSDWGRSSYGYTF
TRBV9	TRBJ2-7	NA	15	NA	TGTGCCAGCAGCGTAGATAATCAGATTACCTACGAGCAGTACTTC	CASSVDNQITYEQYF
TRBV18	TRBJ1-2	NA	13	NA	TGTGCCAGCTCAGCCGGGACAAACTATGGCTACACCTTC	CASSAGTNYGYTF
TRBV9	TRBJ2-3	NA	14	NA	TGTGCCAGCAGACGGATCAGGGACCCAGATACGCAGTATTTT	CASRRIRDPDTQYF
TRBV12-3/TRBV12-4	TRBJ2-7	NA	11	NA	TGTGCCAGCAGGAGAGAGTACGAGCAGTACTTC	CASRREYEQYF
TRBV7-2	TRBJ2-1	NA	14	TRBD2	TGTGCCAGCAGCTTAGTGTCGACGGGGGGTCTCCAGTTCTTC	CASSLVSTGGLQFF
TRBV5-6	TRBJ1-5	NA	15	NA	TGTGCCAGCAGCGCGGGCAGGGGAGTGACCCAGCCCCAGCATTTT	CASSAGRGVTQPQHF
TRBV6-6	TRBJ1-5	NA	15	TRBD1	TGTGCCAGCAGGGACAGGGGTTCCAGCAATCAGCCCCAGCATTTT	CASRDRGSSNQPQHF
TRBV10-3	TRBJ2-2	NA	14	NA	TGTGCCATCAGTGCCTTACAGGACACCGGGGAGCTGTTTTTT	CAISALQDTGELFF
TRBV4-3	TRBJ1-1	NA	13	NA	TGCGCCAGCAGCCAAGCCGGGCAGGTTAAGGCTTTCTTT	CASSQAGQVKAFF
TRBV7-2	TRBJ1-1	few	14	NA	TGTGCCAGCAGCTTAGCATATAAGAACACTGAAGCTTTCTTT	CASSLAYKNTEAFF
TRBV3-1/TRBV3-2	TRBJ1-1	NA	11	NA	TGTGCCAGCAGCCAAGGCGGTAAAGCTTTCTTT	CASSQGGKAFF
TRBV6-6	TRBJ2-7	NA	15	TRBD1	TGTGCCAGCAGGCGGGGACAGGCCGAAACCTACGAGCAGTACTTC	CASRRGQAETYEQYF
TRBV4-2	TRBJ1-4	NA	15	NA	TGTGCCAGCAGCCAGGAACAGCAGGGTAATGAAAAACTGTTTTTT	CASSQEQQGNEKLFF
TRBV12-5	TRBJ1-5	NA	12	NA	TGTGCTAGTGGTTTGGACGATCAGCCCCAGCATTTT	CASGLDDQPQHF
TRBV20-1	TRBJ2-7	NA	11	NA	TGCAGTGCCAAGACTAGTATCGAGCAGTACTTC	CSAKTSIEQYF
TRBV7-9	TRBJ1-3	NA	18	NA	TGTGCCAGCAGCTTAGTGGGGCGTTCTACTAGCTCTGGAAACACCATATATTTT	CASSLVGRSTSSGNTIYF
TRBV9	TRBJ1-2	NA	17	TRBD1	TGTGCCAGCAGCGTGGCCAAGGGACAGCCGTTTAACTATGGCTACACCTTC	CASSVAKGQPFNYGYTF
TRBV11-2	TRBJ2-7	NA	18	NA	TGTGCCAGCAGCTTAGACCATAGAACAAGCGGAGTAACCTACGAGCAGTACTTC	CASSLDHRTSGVTYEQYF
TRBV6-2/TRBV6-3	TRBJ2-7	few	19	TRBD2	TGTGCCAGCAGTATTCTGCCGGGACTAGCGGGGGGCCTCTCCTACGAGCAGTACTTC	CASSILPGLAGGLSYEQYF
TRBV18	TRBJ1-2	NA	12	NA	TGTGCCAGCTCGCACACAGACTATGGCTACACCTTC	CASSHTDYGYTF
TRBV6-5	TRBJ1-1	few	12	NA	TGTGCCAGCAGTTACTCGTCCGGGAACGCTTTCTTT	CASSYSSGNAFF
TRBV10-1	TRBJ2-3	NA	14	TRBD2	TGCGCCAGCAGTGGCGGGGGGGCGCCAGATACGCAGTATTTT	CASSGGGAPDTQYF
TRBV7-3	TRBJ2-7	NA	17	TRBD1	TGTGCCAGCAGCTTAACTGGGAAGGGACAGGGGGCCCACGAGCAGTACTTC	CASSLTGKGQGAHEQYF
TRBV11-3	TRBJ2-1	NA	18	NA	TGTGCCAGCAGCTTAGAATTGCGGGGCGCACCCTCCTACAATGAGCAGTTCTTC	CASSLELRGAPSYNEQFF
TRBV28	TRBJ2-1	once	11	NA	TGTGCCAGCATCGGTCGCAATGAGCAGTTCTTC	CASIGRNEQFF
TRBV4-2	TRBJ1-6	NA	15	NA	TGTGCCAGCAGCCAAGATCTTTCAGGGAATTCACCCCTCCACTTT	CASSQDLSGNSPLHF
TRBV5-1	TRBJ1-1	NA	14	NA	TGCGCCAGCGGAAAGGACGGATGGAACACTGAAGCTTTCTTT	CASGKDGWNTEAFF
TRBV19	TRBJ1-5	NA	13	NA	TGTGCCAGTCTAGATGGGTCGGGTCAGCCCCAGCATTTT	CASLDGSGQPQHF
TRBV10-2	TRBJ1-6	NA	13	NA	TGCGCCAGCAGGGGACTCTTCAATTCACCCCTCCACTTT	CASRGLFNSPLHF
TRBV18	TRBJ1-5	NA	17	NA	TGTGCCAGCTCACCAGATCTACGGCCGCGGGGCAATCAGCCCCAGCATTTT	CASSPDLRPRGNQPQHF
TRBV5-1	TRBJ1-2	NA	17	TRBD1	TGCGCCAGCAGCTTCGGGGACAGGGCCATTTCTAACTATGGCTACACCTTC	CASSFGDRAISNYGYTF
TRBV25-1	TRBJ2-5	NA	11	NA	TGTGCCAGCAGTGAAGTGGGGACCCAGTACTTC	CASSEVGTQYF
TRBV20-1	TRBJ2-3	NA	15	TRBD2	TGCAGTGCTAGTGTGCGGGGGGGAGGCACAGATACGCAGTATTTT	CSASVRGGGTDTQYF
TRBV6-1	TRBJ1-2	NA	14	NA	TGTGCCAGCAGTGAGAACAGAAGGGCCTATGGCTACACCTTC	CASSENRRAYGYTF